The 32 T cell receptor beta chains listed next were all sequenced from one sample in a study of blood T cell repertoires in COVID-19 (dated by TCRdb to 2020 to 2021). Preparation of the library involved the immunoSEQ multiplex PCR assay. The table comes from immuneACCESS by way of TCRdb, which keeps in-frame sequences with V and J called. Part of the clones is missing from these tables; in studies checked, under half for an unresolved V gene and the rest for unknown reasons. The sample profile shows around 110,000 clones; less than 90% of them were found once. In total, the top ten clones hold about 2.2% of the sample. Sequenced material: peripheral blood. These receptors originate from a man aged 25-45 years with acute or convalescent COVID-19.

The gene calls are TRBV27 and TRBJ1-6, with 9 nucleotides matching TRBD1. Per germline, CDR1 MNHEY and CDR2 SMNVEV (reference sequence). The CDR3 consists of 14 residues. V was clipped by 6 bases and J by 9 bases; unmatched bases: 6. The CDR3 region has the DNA TGTGCCAGCAGGGGACAGGGCGAGAGTTCACCCCTCCACTTT. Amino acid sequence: CASRGQGESSPLHF.

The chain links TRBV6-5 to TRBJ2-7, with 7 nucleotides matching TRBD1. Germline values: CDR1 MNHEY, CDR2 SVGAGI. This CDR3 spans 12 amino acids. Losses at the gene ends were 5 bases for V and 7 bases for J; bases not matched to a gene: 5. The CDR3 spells CASSQTGEEQYV. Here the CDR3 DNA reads TGTGCCAGCAGTCAAACAGGGGAAGAGCAGTACGTC.

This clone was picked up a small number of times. The CDR3 spells CASKGGRLTDTQYF. In DNA form, the CDR3 reads TGTGCCAGCAAGGGCGGGCGGCTCACAGATACGCAGTATTTT. The chain links TRBV6-6 to TRBJ2-3; D perhaps matches TRBD2 (5 bases). The ends were cut back, 7 bases at V and 2 bases at J, with 13 bases in the middle. Per germline, CDR1 MNHNY and CDR2 SVGAGI (reference sequence). The CDR3 spans 14 residues.

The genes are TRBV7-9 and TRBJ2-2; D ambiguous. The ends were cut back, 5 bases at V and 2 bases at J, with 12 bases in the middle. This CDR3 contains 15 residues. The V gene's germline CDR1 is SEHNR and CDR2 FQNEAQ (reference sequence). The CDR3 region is CASSPPGYNTGELFF. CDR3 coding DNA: TGTGCCAGCAGCCCCCCAGGATATAACACCGGGGAGCTGTTTTTT. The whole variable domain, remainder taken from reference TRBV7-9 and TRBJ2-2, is DTGVSQNPRHKITKRGQNVTFRCDPISEHNRLYWYRQTLGQGPEFLTYFQNEAQLEKSRLLSDRFSAERPKGSFSTLEIQRTEQGDSAMYLCASSPPGYNTGELFFGEGSRLTVL.

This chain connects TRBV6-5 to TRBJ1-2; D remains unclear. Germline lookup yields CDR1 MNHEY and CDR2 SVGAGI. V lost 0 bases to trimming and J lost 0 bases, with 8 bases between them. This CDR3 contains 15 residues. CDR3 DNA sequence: TGTGCCAGCAGTTACTCAGCGGGAGCTAACTATGGCTACACCTTC. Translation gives CASSYSAGANYGYTF.

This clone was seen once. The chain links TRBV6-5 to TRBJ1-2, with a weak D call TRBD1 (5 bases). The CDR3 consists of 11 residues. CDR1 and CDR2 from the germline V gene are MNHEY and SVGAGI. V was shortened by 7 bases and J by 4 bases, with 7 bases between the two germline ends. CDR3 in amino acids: CASMGGYGYTF. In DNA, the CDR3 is TGTGCCAGCATGGGGGGCTATGGCTACACCTTC.

This CDR3 is CASSLTHFNEQFF. Written as DNA, the CDR3 is TGTGCCAGCAGCCTGACTCACTTCAATGAGCAGTTCTTC. The rearrangement links TRBV11-3 to TRBJ2-1, with D uncertain. The CDR3 is 13 amino acids. V lost 5 bases and J lost 6, with 11 bases in between. The germline CDR1 and CDR2 sequences are SGHNT and YENEEA.

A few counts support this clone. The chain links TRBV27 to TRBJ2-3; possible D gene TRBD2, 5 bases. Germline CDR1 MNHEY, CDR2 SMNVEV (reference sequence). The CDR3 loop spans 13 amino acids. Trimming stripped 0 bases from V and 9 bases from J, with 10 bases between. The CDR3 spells CASSLSWGETQYF. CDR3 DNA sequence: TGTGCCAGCAGTTTATCGTGGGGAGAAACGCAGTATTTT.

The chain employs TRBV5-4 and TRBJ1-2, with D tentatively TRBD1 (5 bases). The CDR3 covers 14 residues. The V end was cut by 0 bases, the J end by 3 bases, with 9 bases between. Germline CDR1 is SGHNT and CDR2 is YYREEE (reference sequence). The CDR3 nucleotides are TGTGCCAGCAGCTTGGTAGGGGTTCACTATGGCTACACCTTC. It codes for CASSLVGVHYGYTF.

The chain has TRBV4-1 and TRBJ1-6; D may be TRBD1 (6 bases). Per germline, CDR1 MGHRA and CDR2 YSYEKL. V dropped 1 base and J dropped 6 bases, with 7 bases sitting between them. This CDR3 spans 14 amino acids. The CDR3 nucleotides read TGCGCCAGCAGCCAAGTACAGGGTAATTCACCCCTCCACTTT. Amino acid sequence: CASSQVQGNSPLHF.

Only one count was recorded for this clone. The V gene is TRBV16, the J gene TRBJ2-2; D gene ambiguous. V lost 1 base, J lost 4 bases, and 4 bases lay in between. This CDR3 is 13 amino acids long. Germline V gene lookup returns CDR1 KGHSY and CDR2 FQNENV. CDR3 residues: CASSQYSTGELFF. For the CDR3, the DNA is TGTGCCAGCAGCCAATATAGCACCGGGGAGCTGTTTTTT.

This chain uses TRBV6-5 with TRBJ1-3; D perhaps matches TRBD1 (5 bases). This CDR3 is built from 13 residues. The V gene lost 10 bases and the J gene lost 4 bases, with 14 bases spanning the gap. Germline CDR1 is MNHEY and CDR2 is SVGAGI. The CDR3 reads CATPDMYGNTIYF. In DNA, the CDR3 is TGTGCCACTCCGGACATGTACGGAAACACCATATATTTT.

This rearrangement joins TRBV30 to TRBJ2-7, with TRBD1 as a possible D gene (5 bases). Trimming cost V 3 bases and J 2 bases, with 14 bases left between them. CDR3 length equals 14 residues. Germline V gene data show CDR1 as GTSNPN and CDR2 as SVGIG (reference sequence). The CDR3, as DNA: TGTGCCTGGAGGAAACTCGACAGAGCCTACGAGCAGTACTTC. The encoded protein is CAWRKLDRAYEQYF.

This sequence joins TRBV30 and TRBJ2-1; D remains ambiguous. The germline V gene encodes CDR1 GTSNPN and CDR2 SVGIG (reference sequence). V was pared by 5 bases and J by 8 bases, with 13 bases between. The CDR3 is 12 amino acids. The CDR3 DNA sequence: TGTGCCTGGGACAACCTAGGCGATGAGCAGTTCTTC. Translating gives CAWDNLGDEQFF.

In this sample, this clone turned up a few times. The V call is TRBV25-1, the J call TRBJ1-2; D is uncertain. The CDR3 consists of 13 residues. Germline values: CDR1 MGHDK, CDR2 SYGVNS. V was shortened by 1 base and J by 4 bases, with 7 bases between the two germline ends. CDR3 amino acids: CASSESAVYGYTF. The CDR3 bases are TGTGCCAGCAGTGAATCGGCGGTCTATGGCTACACCTTC.

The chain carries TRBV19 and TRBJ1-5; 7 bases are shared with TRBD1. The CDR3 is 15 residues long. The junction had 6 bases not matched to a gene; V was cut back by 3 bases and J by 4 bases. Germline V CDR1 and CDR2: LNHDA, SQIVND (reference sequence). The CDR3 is CASSMMGQNNQPQHF. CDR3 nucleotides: TGTGCCAGTAGTATGATGGGACAGAATAATCAGCCCCAGCATTTT.

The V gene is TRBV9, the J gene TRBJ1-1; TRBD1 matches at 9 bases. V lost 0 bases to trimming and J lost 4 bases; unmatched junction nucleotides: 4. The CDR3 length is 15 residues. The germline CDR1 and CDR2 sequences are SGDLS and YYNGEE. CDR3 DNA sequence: TGTGCCAGCAGCGTAGGACAGGGGGTGCTCACTGAAGCTTTCTTT. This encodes CASSVGQGVLTEAFF.

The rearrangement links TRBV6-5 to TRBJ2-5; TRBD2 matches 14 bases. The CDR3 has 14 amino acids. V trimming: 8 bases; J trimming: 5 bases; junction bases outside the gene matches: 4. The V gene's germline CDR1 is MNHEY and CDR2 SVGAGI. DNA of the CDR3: TGTGCCAGCGGACTAGCGGGAGGTGCGGAGACCCAGTACTTC. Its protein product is CASGLAGGAETQYF.

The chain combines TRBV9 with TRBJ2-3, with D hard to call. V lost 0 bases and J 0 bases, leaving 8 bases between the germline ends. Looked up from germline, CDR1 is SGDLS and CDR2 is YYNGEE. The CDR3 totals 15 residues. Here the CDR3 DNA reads TGTGCCAGCAGCGTAGGGTCAGGAAGCACAGATACGCAGTATTTT. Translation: CASSVGSGSTDTQYF.

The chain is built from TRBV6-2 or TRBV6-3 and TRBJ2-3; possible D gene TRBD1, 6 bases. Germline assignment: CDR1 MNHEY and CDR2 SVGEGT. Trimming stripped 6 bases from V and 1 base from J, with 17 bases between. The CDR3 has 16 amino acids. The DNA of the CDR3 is TGTGCCAGCAGCCCACCCCAGGGGTTCGGCACAGATACGCAGTATTTT. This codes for CASSPPQGFGTDTQYF.

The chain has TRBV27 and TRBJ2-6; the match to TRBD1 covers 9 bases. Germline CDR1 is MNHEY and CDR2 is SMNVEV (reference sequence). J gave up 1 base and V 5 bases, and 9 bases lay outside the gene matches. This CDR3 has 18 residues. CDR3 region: CASSKGQGFVSGANVLTF. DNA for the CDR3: TGTGCCAGCAGTAAAGGACAGGGGTTTGTTTCTGGGGCCAACGTCCTGACTTTC. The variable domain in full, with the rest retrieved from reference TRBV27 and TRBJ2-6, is EAQVTQNPRYLITVTGKKLTVTCSQNMNHEYMSWYRQDPGLGLRQIYYSMNVEVTDKGDVPEGYKVSRKEKRNFPLILESPSPNQTSLYFCASSKGQGFVSGANVLTFGAGSRLTVL.

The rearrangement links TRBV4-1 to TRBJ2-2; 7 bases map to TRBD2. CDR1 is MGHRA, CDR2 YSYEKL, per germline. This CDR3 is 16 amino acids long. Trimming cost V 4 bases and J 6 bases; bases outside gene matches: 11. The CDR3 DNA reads TGCGCCAGCAGCCCAAGGCGGGGGATTCTGGCCGGGGAGCTGTTTTTT. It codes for CASSPRRGILAGELFF.

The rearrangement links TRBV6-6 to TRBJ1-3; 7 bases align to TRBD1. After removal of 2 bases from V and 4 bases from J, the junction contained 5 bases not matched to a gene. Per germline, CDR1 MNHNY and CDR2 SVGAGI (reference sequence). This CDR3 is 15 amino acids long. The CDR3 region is CASSYKRDRGNTIYF. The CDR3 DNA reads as TGTGCCAGCAGTTACAAACGGGACAGAGGAAACACCATATATTTT.

The CDR3: CASSPLQGTGNTIYF. DNA of the CDR3: TGTGCCAGCAGTCCGTTACAGGGGACTGGAAACACCATATATTTT. The chain combines TRBV6-6 with TRBJ1-3, with 7 nucleotides matching TRBD1. CDR1 and CDR2 (germline): MNHNY, SVGAGI (reference sequence). The trim removed 5 bases at V and 2 bases at J, leaving 6 bases unmatched. There are 15 residues in the CDR3.

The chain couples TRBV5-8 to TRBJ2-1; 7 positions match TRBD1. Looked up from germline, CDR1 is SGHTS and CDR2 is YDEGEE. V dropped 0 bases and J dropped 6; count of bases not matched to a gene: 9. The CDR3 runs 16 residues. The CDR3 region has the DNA TGTGCCAGCAGCTTGGAGAGGGGGCACTTCGGCAATGAGCAGTTCTTC. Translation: CASSLERGHFGNEQFF.

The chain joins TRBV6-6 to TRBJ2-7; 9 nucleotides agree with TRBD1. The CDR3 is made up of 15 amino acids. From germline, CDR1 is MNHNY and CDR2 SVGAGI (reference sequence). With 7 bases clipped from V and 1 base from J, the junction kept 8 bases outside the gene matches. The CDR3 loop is CASTPGTGISYEQYV. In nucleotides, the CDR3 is TGTGCCAGCACTCCGGGGACAGGGATTTCCTACGAGCAGTACGTC.

This CDR3 reads CATSDPGTSGDNEQFF. The CDR3 DNA follows: TGTGCCACCAGTGATCCGGGGACTAGCGGCGACAATGAGCAGTTCTTC. The V and J genes are TRBV24-1 and TRBJ2-1; 11 bases line up with TRBD2. The CDR3 contains 16 residues. CDR1 and CDR2 (germline): KGHDR, SFDVKD. Trimming removed 3 bases from V and 5 bases from J; junction bases left unmatched: 5.

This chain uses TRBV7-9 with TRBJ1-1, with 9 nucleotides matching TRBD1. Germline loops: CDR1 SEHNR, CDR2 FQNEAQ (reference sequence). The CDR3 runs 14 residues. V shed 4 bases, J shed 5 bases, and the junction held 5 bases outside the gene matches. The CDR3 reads CASSSIQGATEAFF. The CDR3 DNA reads TGTGCCAGCAGCTCGATACAGGGGGCAACTGAAGCTTTCTTT.

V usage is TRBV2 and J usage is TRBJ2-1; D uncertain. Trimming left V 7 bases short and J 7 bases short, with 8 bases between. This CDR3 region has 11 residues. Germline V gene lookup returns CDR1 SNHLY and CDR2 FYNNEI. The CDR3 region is CASKIQNEQFF. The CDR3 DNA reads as TGTGCCAGCAAAATACAAAATGAGCAGTTCTTC.

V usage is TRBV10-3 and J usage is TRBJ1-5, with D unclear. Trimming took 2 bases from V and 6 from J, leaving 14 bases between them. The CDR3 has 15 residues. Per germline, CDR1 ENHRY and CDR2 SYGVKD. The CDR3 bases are TGTGCCATCAGTGAGGCATCACACGGGAGTCAGCCCCAGCATTTT. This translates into CAISEASHGSQPQHF.

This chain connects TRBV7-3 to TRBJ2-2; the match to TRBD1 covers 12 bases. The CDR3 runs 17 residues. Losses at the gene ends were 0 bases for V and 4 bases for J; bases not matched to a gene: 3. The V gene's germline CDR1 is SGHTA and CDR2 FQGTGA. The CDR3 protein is CASSLTLGQGATGELFF. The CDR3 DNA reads TGTGCCAGCAGCTTAACGTTGGGACAGGGGGCCACCGGGGAGCTGTTTTTT.

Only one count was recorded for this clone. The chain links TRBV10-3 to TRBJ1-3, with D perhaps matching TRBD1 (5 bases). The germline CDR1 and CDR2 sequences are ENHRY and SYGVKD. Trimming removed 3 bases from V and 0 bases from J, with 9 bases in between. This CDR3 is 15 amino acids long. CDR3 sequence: CAISDGGDSGNTIYF. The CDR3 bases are TGTGCCATCAGTGATGGGGGGGACTCTGGAAACACCATATATTTT.